These 25 T cell receptor beta chains came from one sample sequenced in a study of T cell clonality in common variable immunodeficiency. Study results and caveats: Fewer deletions and N-nucleotide insertions were reportedly seen in common variable immunodeficiency TCR beta sequences.

These receptors' antigens are unknown. Method: immunoSEQ multiplex PCR; TCRdb's copy keeps in-frame clones and lacks some. In total the sample includes roughly 29,000 clones, none of them seen once. The source material was peripheral blood mononuclear cells. The source of these receptors is a human donor with common variable immunodeficiency.

To note about this clone: Coverage ceases 3 residues before the CDR3 finishes, and the germline J gene fills in the end. This chain uses TRBV20-1 with TRBJ2-1, with D maybe TRBD2 (5 bases). V was shortened by 6 bases and J by 0 bases, with 15 bases between the two germline ends. Germline V gene lookup returns CDR1 DFQATT and CDR2 SNEGSKA (reference sequence). CDR3 size: 15 residues. The part of the CDR3 DNA that was read is TGCAGTGCCAGTTCCACTAGAGGCTCCTACAATGAG. Amino acids: CSASSTRGSYNE. In full, the CDR3 reads CSASSTRGSYNEQFF.

The part of the CDR3 DNA that was read is TGTGCCAGTAGATGGGGCGAGACC. Its protein is CASRWGET. The whole CDR3 protein reads CASRWGETQYF. The genes are TRBV19 and TRBJ2-5, with D possibly TRBD1 on 5 matching bases. The CDR3 extends 3 residues past the end of the read, so its final part is completed from the germline J gene. V was shortened by 6 bases and J by 5 bases, with 7 bases between the two germline ends. The germline V gene encodes CDR1 LNHDA and CDR2 SQIVND (reference sequence). This CDR3 spans 11 amino acids.

This clone was recorded many times. The observed sequence ends 3 residues before the CDR3 terminus, with the missing tail filled in from the germline J gene. The genes are TRBV5-1 and TRBJ2-5; the D gene is possibly TRBD2 (6 bases). From germline, CDR1 is SGHRS and CDR2 YFSETQ. The CDR3 consists of 12 residues. V dropped 3 bases and J dropped 5 bases, with 8 bases sitting between them. CDR3 amino acids: CASSWDLETQYF. Incomplete CDR3 DNA: TGCGCCAGCAGCTGGGACTTGGAGACC.

This clone was counted ten times or more. The read is 3 residues too short to cover the CDR3 end, so that end is filled in from the germline J gene. V usage is TRBV18 and J usage is TRBJ1-1; D is perhaps TRBD1 (6 bases). V lost 2 bases, J lost 4 bases, and 11 bases lay in between. There are 14 residues in the CDR3. Germline lookup yields CDR1 KGHSH and CDR2 LQKENI. The part of the CDR3 DNA that was read is TGTGCCAGCTCACCAAGGGTAGGGGGCACTGAA. This translates into CASSPRVGGTE. The complete CDR3 sequence is CASSPRVGGTEAFF.

With respect to this clone: Sequencing ends 3 residues short of the CDR3 end; the germline J gene provides the rest. The rearrangement uses TRBV20-1 and TRBJ2-1; 8 bases map to TRBD2. The V gene's germline CDR1 is DFQATT and CDR2 SNEGSKA (reference sequence). The ends lost 0 bases at V and 1 base at J; junction bases unmatched: 8. CDR3 length: 17 residues. CDR3 protein: CSARDARAGESYNEQFF. The sequenced CDR3 bases are TGCAGTGCTAGAGATGCCAGAGCGGGAGAATCCTACAATGAG.

As for this clone: The read ends 3 residues before the CDR3 terminus; that terminus is restored from the germline J gene. This chain uses TRBV5-1 with TRBJ2-1; no firm D call. The CDR3 runs 14 residues. The V end lost 4 bases, the J end lost 9 bases, and 17 bases lay between the germline ends. The germline gives CDR1 SGHRS, CDR2 YFSETQ. The CDR3 DNA, read in part, is TGCGCCAGCAGCGTCGAAGGTTTTGCGGCTGAG. Its protein product is CASSVEGFAAE. The entire CDR3 is CASSVEGFAAEQFF.

To note about this clone: The junction does not match germline at one end; this may be a read error. Coverage ceases 3 residues before the CDR3 finishes, and the germline J gene fills in the end. The V and J genes are TRBV19 and TRBJ1-2, with 9 positions matching TRBD1. The CDR3 has 19 amino acids. The germline gives CDR1 LNHDA, CDR2 SQIVND (reference sequence). The covered CDR3 bases are TGTACCAGTAGTCCCCTCCGGACAGGGGCCCAGAACCTTAACTATGGC. Translating gives CTSSPLRTGAQNLNYG. The entire CDR3 protein reads CTSSPLRTGAQNLNYGYTF.

The part of the CDR3 DNA that was read is TGTGCCAGTAGTAAAGGGACAGGGAACGGC. Its translation: CASSKGTGNG. The CDR3 reads in full as CASSKGTGNGYTF. The chain uses TRBV19 and TRBJ1-2; 9 positions match TRBD1. The DNA ends 3 residues before the CDR3 does, and the rest of the CDR3 is filled in from the germline J gene. Germline V gene sequence: CDR1 LNHDA, CDR2 SQIVND (reference sequence). The CDR3 covers 13 residues.

This clone has at least ten counts. The CDR3 here is CASSQPSGGLAGSGEQFF. The CDR3 DNA, read in part, is TGTGCCAGCAGCCAACCCTCCGGGGGACTAGCGGGATCGGGTGAG. The V gene is TRBV4-2, the J gene TRBJ2-1; 13 positions match TRBD2. The read ends 3 residues before the CDR3 terminus; that terminus is restored from the germline J gene. Germline trimming cut 2 bases from V and 9 bases from J; bases unmatched to any gene: 13. The CDR3 is 18 residues long. Germline assignment: CDR1 LGHNA and CDR2 YNFKEQ.

This clone was detected ten times or more. The CDR3 is CASSVWRGLGTEAFF. The sequenced part of the CDR3 DNA is TGTGCCAGCAGTGTATGGAGGGGACTGGGCACTGAA. The chain links TRBV2 to TRBJ1-1; D may be TRBD1 (5 bases). Coverage ceases 3 residues before the CDR3 finishes, and the germline J gene fills in the end. Trimming removed 4 bases at V and 4 bases at J, with 16 bases between. CDR1 is SNHLY, CDR2 FYNNEI, per germline. The CDR3 consists of 15 residues.

In this sample, this clone turned up a few times. From the germline J gene comes the end of the CDR3, since the read stops 3 residues before it. This sequence joins TRBV30 and TRBJ1-2, with D perhaps TRBD1 (5 bases). CDR1 is GTSNPN and CDR2 is SVGIG in the germline V gene (reference sequence). The CDR3 spans 13 residues. Trimming took off 2 bases at V and 3 bases at J, with 10 bases between the two ends. The sequenced part of the CDR3 DNA is TGTGCCTGGAGTCGGGGGACGGACTATGGC. This translates into CAWSRGTDYG. The whole CDR3 region reads CAWSRGTDYGYTF.

This clone has just a few counts. The CDR3 goes on 3 residues after the read ends, and that part is filled in from the germline J gene. The chain combines TRBV19 with TRBJ2-3; TRBD1 might be the D (5 bases). The V gene lost 2 bases and the J gene lost 6 bases, with 15 bases spanning the gap. This CDR3 has 15 residues. Per germline, CDR1 LNHDA and CDR2 SQIVND (reference sequence). Incomplete CDR3 DNA: TGTGCCAGTAGTATACTGTCCAGTAACAGGGATACG. Encoded protein: CASSILSSNRDT. The CDR3 as a whole reads CASSILSSNRDTQYF. The full variable domain, its missing parts supplied by reference TRBV19 and TRBJ2-3, is DGGITQSPKYLFRKEGQNVTLSCEQNLNHDAMYWYRQDPGQGLRLIYYSQIVNDFQKGDIAEGYSVSREKKESFPLTVTSAQKNPTAFYLCASSILSSNRDTQYFGPGTRLTVL.

This clone was seen many times. The read ends 3 residues early relative to the CDR3; the germline J gene fills the gap. The chain is built from TRBV29-1 and TRBJ2-3; D is ambiguous. The V and J ends lost 4 bases and 0 bases respectively, with 11 bases between them. The germline gives CDR1 SQVTM, CDR2 ANQGSEA. This CDR3 is built from 14 residues. The part of the CDR3 DNA that was read is TGCAGCGTTGTAGGGTTGTCGAGCACAGATACG. It yields the protein CSVVGLSSTDT. The full CDR3 protein reads CSVVGLSSTDTQYF.

This clone has at least ten counts. The read gets to within 3 residues of the CDR3 end, and the germline J gene fills in the rest. The genes are TRBV18 and TRBJ2-3; D ambiguous. The CDR3 runs 15 residues. V was shortened by 4 bases and J by 0 bases, with 11 bases between the two germline ends. In germline, CDR1 is KGHSH, CDR2 LQKENI. The part of the CDR3 DNA that was read is TGTGCCAGCTCACGGCCAACCGAAAGCACAGATACG. The encoded protein is CASSRPTESTDT. The entire CDR3 sequence reads CASSRPTESTDTQYF.

About this clone: The read ends 3 residues shy of where the CDR3 ends; the end is completed using the germline J gene. The V gene is TRBV7-9, the J gene TRBJ1-2; D remains ambiguous. V lost 6 bases to trimming and J lost 3 bases, with 11 bases between them. CDR1 and CDR2 from the germline V gene are SEHNR and FQNEAQ (reference sequence). This CDR3 has 13 amino acids. The CDR3 DNA, read in part, is TGTGCCAGCAGGTCCACAGAACACTATGGC. Its protein is CASRSTEHYG. The entire CDR3 reads CASRSTEHYGYTF.

This clone was counted only a few times. This CDR3 reads CSAEGSREKLFF. The sequenced CDR3 bases are TGCAGTGCTGAGGGGTCAAGAGAAAAA. The chain carries TRBV20-1 and TRBJ1-4; tentatively, D is TRBD1 (5 bases). The CDR3 goes on 3 residues after the read ends, and that part is filled in from the germline J gene. With 5 bases removed from V and 8 bases from J, the gap between germline ends came to 12 bases. The CDR3 runs 12 residues. Germline V gene lookup returns CDR1 DFQATT and CDR2 SNEGSKA (reference sequence).

This clone was seen only a few times. The read halts 3 residues ahead of the CDR3 end, with the missing end drawn from the germline J gene. The rearrangement links TRBV20-1 to TRBJ2-1, with 8 bases lining up with TRBD2. This CDR3 contains 15 residues. In germline, CDR1 is DFQATT, CDR2 SNEGSKA (reference sequence). After removal of 6 bases from V and 4 bases from J, the junction contained 11 bases not matched to a gene. Incomplete CDR3 DNA: TGCAGTGCCACCATCATAGCGGGACCTTACAATGAG. This encodes CSATIIAGPYNE. The whole CDR3 region reads CSATIIAGPYNEQFF.

Notes on this clone: The read comes to an end 3 residues before the CDR3 does, leaving the germline J gene to fill in the end. The chain employs TRBV18 and TRBJ2-1, with 7 bases identical to TRBD1. CDR3 length: 16 amino acids. Looked up from germline, CDR1 is KGHSH and CDR2 is LQKENI. V lost 1 base and J lost 2; bases outside the gene matches: 5. The CDR3 DNA, read in part, is TGTGCCAGCTCACCACTGACAGGGAACGCCTACAATGAG. It specifies CASSPLTGNAYNE. Given in full, the CDR3 is CASSPLTGNAYNEQFF.

The sample holds a few counts of this clone. The sequenced fragment ends 3 residues before the CDR3 boundary, so the rest is inferred from the germline J gene. The V gene is TRBV19, the J gene TRBJ1-4; a possible D gene is TRBD1 (5 bases). Trimming removed 3 bases from V and 7 bases from J, with 18 bases in between. CDR1 and CDR2 from the germline V gene are LNHDA and SQIVND (reference sequence). The CDR3 contains 16 residues. Partial CDR3 DNA: TGTGCCAGTAGTATCGCGGGGGGGAGAGATGGTGAAAAA. Translation: CASSIAGGRDGEK. Given in full, the CDR3 is CASSIAGGRDGEKLFF.

With regard to this clone: The read ends 3 residues early relative to the CDR3; the germline J gene fills the gap. This rearrangement joins TRBV19 to TRBJ1-5; D is unclear. V gave up 0 bases and J gave up 1 base, with 13 bases separating them. There are 17 residues in the CDR3. Germline V CDR1 and CDR2: LNHDA, SQIVND (reference sequence). Partial CDR3 DNA: TGTGCCAGTAGTATAGAGGTAACATACATGAGCAATCAGCCC. It encodes CASSIEVTYMSNQP. The CDR3, in full, reads CASSIEVTYMSNQPQHF.

This clone came up many times. The DNA ends 3 residues before the CDR3 does, and the rest of the CDR3 is filled in from the germline J gene. The rearrangement links TRBV2 to TRBJ2-7, with 10 bases matching TRBD1. There are 15 residues in the CDR3. V was clipped by 6 bases and J by 3 bases; unmatched bases: 8. CDR1 SNHLY and CDR2 FYNNEI come from the germline V gene. CDR3 in amino acids: CASRNDRGLNYEQYF. The DNA read from the CDR3 is TGTGCCAGCAGAAATGACAGGGGGCTTAACTACGAG.

With respect to this clone: The read ends 3 residues before the CDR3 terminus; that terminus is restored from the germline J gene. The V gene is TRBV4-2, the J gene TRBJ2-7; D is ambiguous. The CDR3 extends over 12 amino acids. Germline assignment: CDR1 LGHNA and CDR2 YNFKEQ. Trimming removed 0 bases from V and 6 bases from J, with 6 bases in between. CDR3 loop: CASSQEGSEQYF. The sequenced CDR3 bases are TGTGCCAGCAGCCAAGAGGGCAGCGAG.

There are many counts of this clone. The observed sequence ends 3 residues before the CDR3 terminus, with the missing tail filled in from the germline J gene. V usage is TRBV18 and J usage is TRBJ1-2; 7 bases line up with TRBD1. Germline CDR1 is KGHSH and CDR2 is LQKENI. This CDR3 has 14 amino acids. CDR3 amino acids: CASSPTGSTWGYTF. CDR3 DNA, as far as it was read: TGTGCCAGCTCACCGACAGGGAGTACTTGGGGC.

This clone was recorded many times. The CDR3 is cut off 3 residues early in the read; its end comes from the germline J gene. This chain connects TRBV5-6 to TRBJ1-5, with D tentatively TRBD1 (5 bases). The germline V gene has CDR1 SGHDT and CDR2 YYEEEE. The CDR3 spans 14 residues. Trimming removed 1 base at V and 5 bases at J, with 10 bases between. The CDR3 protein is CASSLFQGDQPQHF. The CDR3 bases that were read are TGTGCCAGCAGCTTGTTCCAGGGAGATCAGCCC.

This clone was found many times. The missing CDR3 end, 3 residues past where the read stops, is filled in from the germline J gene. The genes are TRBV18 and TRBJ1-2; TRBD1 matches 7 bases. J lost 0 bases, V lost 3 bases, and 4 bases had no gene match. The CDR3 contains 15 residues. The germline gives CDR1 KGHSH, CDR2 LQKENI. CDR3 bases read: TGTGCCAGCTCACCGGGGACAGACCCTAACTATGGC. Translated: CASSPGTDPNYG. The complete CDR3 protein is CASSPGTDPNYGYTF. Full variable domain (missing parts from reference TRBV18 and TRBJ1-2): NAGVMQNPRHLVRRRGQEARLRCSPMKGHSHVYWYRQLPEEGLKFMVYLQKENIIDESGMPKERFSAEFPKEGPSILRIQQVVRGDSAAYFCASSPGTDPNYGYTFGSGTRLTVV.